This T cell receptor (beta chain) was observed in a study of blood T cell repertoires in COVID-19. Some clones are missing from TCRdb's copy, which holds only in-frame ones; the method was immunoSEQ multiplex PCR. The profile covers 210,000 or so clones, with around 85% appearing a single time and 5.1% taken by the ten largest. Germline-derived CDR1 and CDR2 are LNHNV and YYDKDF (reference sequence). CDR3 length: 12 amino acids. V lost 0 bases, J lost 4 bases, and 3 bases lay in between. This clone was picked up one time. The sample contains more than one DNA sequence encoding this CDR3. This TCR was recovered from a man aged 45-60 years with COVID-19, enrolled during active disease. The sample taken for sequencing was peripheral blood. This sequence joins TRBV15 and TRBJ2-5; D is uncertain. CDR3: CATSRDIETQYF. CDR3 DNA: TGTGCCACCAGCAGAGACATAGAGACCCAGTACTTC.